The clone carrying this TCR beta chain was found once. Unmatched junction bases numbered 16, after V lost 5 bases and J lost 6 bases. Germline values: CDR1 SEHNR, CDR2 FQNEAQ (reference sequence). CDR3 length: 16 amino acids. The record originates from a study of PD-L1 blockade in urothelial cancer. Study-level information: Atezolizumab 1,200 mg was given intravenously every 3 weeks, starting 2014.

The data were produced by immunoSEQ multiplex PCR, yet TCRdb's version contains in-frame clones alone and is incomplete. Seen here are about 91,000 clones, approximately 87% observed once, and the top ten hold under 10%. Time point denoted: peripheral blood 6 weeks after treatment start. Sequencing used PBMCs, obtained around atezolizumab (anti-PD-L1) treatment. This receptor was obtained from a man between 65 and 79 years old with urothelial cancer. The V and J genes are TRBV7-9 and TRBJ2-7; 7 nucleotides line up with TRBD2. CDR3 sequence reads: CASSGDGGNPFGEQYF. In DNA, the CDR3 is TGTGCCAGCAGCGGAGACGGGGGGAACCCTTTCGGCGAGCAGTACTTC. The variable domain in full, with the rest retrieved from reference TRBV7-9 and TRBJ2-7, is DTGVSQNPRHKITKRGQNVTFRCDPISEHNRLYWYRQTLGQGPEFLTYFQNEAQLEKSRLLSDRFSAERPKGSFSTLEIQRTEQGDSAMYLCASSGDGGNPFGEQYFGPGTRLTVT.